The following is a T cell receptor (beta chain) sequence with its context. Reverse transcription of roughly 0.45 to 1 ug RNA was performed with random hexamers. TCRdb reprocessed the immunoSEQ multiplex PCR reads with MiXCR, giving one entry per CDR3 protein. The sample carries under 150,000 distinct CDR3 sequences, over 85% recorded once. This sample stems from a study of CD8 T cells in Susac syndrome. Trimming removed 7 bases from V and 6 bases from J, with 15 bases in between. The germline CDR1 and CDR2 sequences are LNHDA and SQIVND (reference sequence). CDR3 length equals 14 residues. The sample comprised CD8+ T cells from PBMCs. The J gene is TRBJ2-2, the V gene TRBV19; tentatively, D is TRBD1 (5 bases). This clonotype was obtained from a human donor in good health. In nucleotides, the CDR3 is TGTGCCAGTATCCCCCAGGGCTTGGCCGGGGAGCTGTTTTTT. Translating gives CASIPQGLAGELFF. The full variable domain, rest sourced from reference TRBV19 and TRBJ2-2, is DGGITQSPKYLFRKEGQNVTLSCEQNLNHDAMYWYRQDPGQGLRLIYYSQIVNDFQKGDIAEGYSVSREKKESFPLTVTSAQKNPTAFYLCASIPQGLAGELFFGEGSRLTVL.